One sample yielded the 24 T cell receptor beta chains listed below, sequenced in a study of blood T cell repertoires in COVID-19. Sequencing was performed with immunoSEQ multiplex PCR; in TCRdb, only in-frame clones are kept and a portion is missing. This table has some 220,000 clones, around 81% appearing once. Specimen: peripheral blood. These receptors were collected from a woman aged 30 to 39 who had recovered from COVID-19.

This chain connects TRBV10-1 to TRBJ2-7; 8 bases line up with TRBD2. Germline V gene sequence: CDR1 WNHNN, CDR2 SYGVQD (reference sequence). The CDR3 runs 14 residues. V dropped 3 bases and J dropped 1; count of bases not matched to a gene: 2. CDR3 region: CASSETSGSYEQYF. CDR3 in DNA: TGCGCCAGCAGTGAAACTAGCGGATCCTACGAGCAGTACTTC.

The CDR3 loop reads CASSQEAGDGTEQYF. The CDR3 bases are TGTGCCAGCAGCCAAGAGGCGGGAGATGGTACCGAGCAGTACTTC. V is TRBV4-2 and J is TRBJ2-7, with 7 bases matching TRBD2. The CDR3 totals 15 residues. Germline V lookup: CDR1 LGHNA, CDR2 YNFKEQ. V was clipped by 0 bases and J by 6 bases; unmatched bases: 8.

This rearrangement joins TRBV5-1 to TRBJ2-7; 8 bases map to TRBD2. V shed 0 bases and J 2 bases; nucleotides not matched to a gene: 13. Germline V gene lookup returns CDR1 SGHRS and CDR2 YFSETQ. The CDR3 runs 18 residues. The CDR3 sequence: CASSLGQREKPRTYEQYF. The CDR3 nucleotides are TGCGCCAGCAGCTTGGGGCAGCGGGAGAAACCGCGAACCTACGAGCAGTACTTC.

The table lists this clone with a count of one. The chain couples TRBV28 to TRBJ2-7; 8 nucleotides line up with TRBD1. Germline V gene lookup returns CDR1 MDHEN and CDR2 SYDVKM. The CDR3 extends over 15 amino acids. V shed 3 bases, J shed 4 bases, and the junction held 8 bases outside the gene matches. CDR3 sequence (DNA): TGTGCCAGCAGTTTTACACAGGGGGAGTGGTACGAGCAGTACTTC. It codes for CASSFTQGEWYEQYF. Filled out from reference TRBV28 and TRBJ2-7, the complete variable domain reads DVKVTQSSRYLVKRTGEKVFLECVQDMDHENMFWYRQDPGLGLRLIYFSYDVKMKEKGDIPEGYSVSREKKERFSLILESASTNQTSMYLCASSFTQGEWYEQYFGPGTRLTVT.

The chain carries TRBV9 and TRBJ2-1, with TRBD2 matching 9 bases. The germline gives CDR1 SGDLS, CDR2 YYNGEE. The CDR3 runs to 13 residues. V shed 0 bases, J shed 15 bases, and the junction held 7 bases outside the gene matches. CDR3 DNA sequence: TGTGCCAGCAGCGTAGGCCCTAGCGGGGCCCTGTTCTTC. Its protein is CASSVGPSGALFF.

The gene calls are TRBV28 and TRBJ2-5; 7 bases match TRBD2. Germline-derived CDR1 and CDR2 are MDHEN and SYDVKM. V gave up 5 bases and J gave up 5 bases; unmatched junction bases: 11. The CDR3 spans 15 residues. The CDR3 sequence: CASSPHGGRPETQYF. CDR3 in DNA: TGTGCCAGCAGTCCCCACGGGGGGAGACCGGAGACCCAGTACTTC.

J is TRBJ1-1 and V is TRBV6-5, with D unresolved. V was clipped by 2 bases and J by 5 bases, with 15 bases between them. Germline CDR1 is MNHEY and CDR2 is SVGAGI. This CDR3 region has 15 residues. In DNA form, the CDR3 reads TGTGCCAGCAGTTACGCTCGGGGATTGATTACTGAAGCTTTCTTT. Protein: CASSYARGLITEAFF.

Points on this clone: Other DNA sequences from this sample encode an identical CDR3 as well. This rearrangement joins TRBV27 to TRBJ1-1; D is undetermined. The CDR3 is 13 residues long. From germline, CDR1 is MNHEY and CDR2 SMNVEV (reference sequence). V lost 1 base and J 1 base, leaving 4 bases between the germline ends. CDR3 DNA sequence: TGTGCCAGCAGTTTATACAGGAACACTGAAGCTTTCTTT. Protein sequence: CASSLYRNTEAFF.

Ten or more counts support this clone. Here the CDR3 reads CASSLRGLNYGYTF. In nucleotides, the CDR3 is TGTGCCAGCAGCTTGAGGGGGCTTAACTATGGCTACACCTTC. The chain employs TRBV5-4 and TRBJ1-2, with 7 bases identical to TRBD1. Germline V gives CDR1 SGHNT, CDR2 YYREEE (reference sequence). J was trimmed by 1 base and V by 1 base; bases with no gene match: 1. This CDR3 has 14 residues.

V is TRBV7-9 and J is TRBJ2-2; TRBD2 aligns across 7 bases. The CDR3 is 18 residues long. Trimming cost V 1 base and J 6 bases; bases outside gene matches: 14. The germline CDR1 and CDR2 sequences are SEHNR and FQNEAQ (reference sequence). The CDR3 bases are TGTGCCAGCAGCTTAGATACGGGAGGATCCGTAATAGCCGGGGAGCTGTTTTTT. Translating gives CASSLDTGGSVIAGELFF. The full variable domain, with the rest looked up from reference TRBV7-9 and TRBJ2-2, is DTGVSQNPRHKITKRGQNVTFRCDPISEHNRLYWYRQTLGQGPEFLTYFQNEAQLEKSRLLSDRFSAERPKGSFSTLEIQRTEQGDSAMYLCASSLDTGGSVIAGELFFGEGSRLTVL.

The chain employs TRBV28 and TRBJ2-3; D perhaps matches TRBD1 (5 bases). V lost 3 bases to trimming and J lost 2 bases, with 15 bases between them. Germline V lookup: CDR1 MDHEN, CDR2 SYDVKM. The CDR3 runs 16 residues. CDR3 DNA sequence: TGTGCCAGCAGTTTGGTCCAGGGATCACACACAGATACGCAGTATTTT. It is translated as CASSLVQGSHTDTQYF. Full variable domain (outside the CDR3, taken from reference TRBV28 and TRBJ2-3): DVKVTQSSRYLVKRTGEKVFLECVQDMDHENMFWYRQDPGLGLRLIYFSYDVKMKEKGDIPEGYSVSREKKERFSLILESASTNQTSMYLCASSLVQGSHTDTQYFGPGTRLTVL.

The table lists this clone with a count of one. This chain connects TRBV4-1 to TRBJ1-3; TRBD1 might be the D (5 bases). The CDR3 consists of 15 residues. Germline CDR1 and CDR2: MGHRA and YSYEKL. Trimming removed 0 bases at V and 4 bases at J, with 10 bases between. CDR3 bases: TGCGCCAGCAGCCAAGATCAGGGCCACGGAAACACCATATATTTT. This encodes CASSQDQGHGNTIYF.

This clone was recorded once. V gene TRBV6-5 combines with J gene TRBJ1-2; D is unclear. The CDR3 has 15 amino acids. Trimming removed 2 bases from V and 8 bases from J, with 18 bases in between. Germline V CDR1 and CDR2: MNHEY, SVGAGI. The CDR3: CASSYGVPAGVGYTF. DNA of the CDR3: TGTGCCAGCAGTTACGGAGTCCCCGCCGGGGTGGGCTACACCTTC.

This chain joins TRBV5-1 and TRBJ2-3; no clear D gene. The germline V gene encodes CDR1 SGHRS and CDR2 YFSETQ. The V and J ends lost 4 bases and 0 bases respectively, with 21 bases between them. This CDR3 contains 18 residues. The CDR3 reads CASSNSDSRPGSTDTQYF. The CDR3 DNA reads as TGCGCCAGCAGCAATAGTGACTCCCGTCCCGGTAGCACAGATACGCAGTATTTT.

The chain uses TRBV5-8 and TRBJ2-5; 9 bases are shared with TRBD2. This CDR3 has 16 amino acids. V shed 0 bases and J 4 bases; nucleotides not matched to a gene: 7. Germline V gives CDR1 SGHTS, CDR2 YDEGEE. CDR3 sequence reads: CASSLAIKAGGETQYF. DNA for the CDR3: TGTGCCAGCAGCTTGGCCATAAAAGCGGGAGGAGAGACCCAGTACTTC.

This chain uses TRBV4-2 with TRBJ2-7; weak D call: TRBD2 (6 bases). The CDR3 has 14 residues. Germline V gene data show CDR1 as LGHNA and CDR2 as YNFKEQ. The V gene lost 2 bases and the J gene lost 3 bases, with 11 bases spanning the gap. As DNA, the CDR3 is TGTGCCAGCAGCCAACCGGGACTTAACTACGAGCAGTACTTC. Protein: CASSQPGLNYEQYF.

The chain couples TRBV6-5 to TRBJ1-2; 9 bases line up with TRBD1. CDR3 length: 15 amino acids. Losses at the gene ends were 5 bases for V and 5 bases for J; bases not matched to a gene: 9. Germline assignment: CDR1 MNHEY and CDR2 SVGAGI. The CDR3 here is CASSPTGGVKYGYTF. The CDR3 DNA reads TGTGCCAGCAGTCCCACAGGGGGCGTGAAGTATGGCTACACCTTC.

The CDR3 region is CASKVGAGYEQYF. The CDR3 DNA follows: TGTGCCAGCAAGGTAGGGGCTGGCTACGAGCAGTACTTC. This sequence joins TRBV25-1 and TRBJ2-7, with D perhaps matching TRBD1 (5 bases). This CDR3 region has 13 residues. The germline V gene has CDR1 MGHDK and CDR2 SYGVNS. The V and J ends lost 7 bases and 3 bases respectively, with 13 bases between them.

This chain connects TRBV14 to TRBJ1-1; unclear D gene. The germline V gene encodes CDR1 SGHDN and CDR2 FVKESK. The CDR3 is 15 residues long. V lost 1 base and J lost 1, with 10 bases in between. The CDR3 nucleotides read TGTGCCAGCAGCCAAGTAGCGGGGTCGAACACTGAAGCTTTCTTT. Its translation is CASSQVAGSNTEAFF.

The V gene is TRBV28, the J gene TRBJ2-4; 9 bases fit TRBD2. The CDR3 runs to 17 residues. The trim removed 7 bases at V and 1 base at J, leaving 11 bases unmatched. Germline CDR1 reads MDHEN; CDR2 reads SYDVKM. In DNA, the CDR3 is TGTGCCAGCAACCCCGCGGGAGGGCCGGGGGCCAAAAACATTCAGTACTTC. It translates to CASNPAGGPGAKNIQYF.

In this sample, this clone turned up once. V usage is TRBV30 and J usage is TRBJ1-5; 9 nucleotides match TRBD1. Germline-derived CDR1 and CDR2 are GTSNPN and SVGIG (reference sequence). V lost 2 bases to trimming and J lost 8 bases; unmatched junction nucleotides: 13. The CDR3 is made up of 16 amino acids. The CDR3 DNA reads as TGTGCCTGGAGTTCTACCGGGACAGGGACGACGGAGCCCCAGCATTTT. As protein: CAWSSTGTGTTEPQHF.

This rearrangement joins TRBV10-1 to TRBJ2-5; the D gene is possibly TRBD2 (6 bases). The CDR3 totals 13 residues. Germline V gene lookup returns CDR1 WNHNN and CDR2 SYGVQD (reference sequence). The V end was cut by 6 bases, the J end by 7 bases, with 15 bases between. The DNA of the CDR3 is TGCGCCAGCAGCCCACTAGCCGGGGGGACCCAGTACTTC. Residues: CASSPLAGGTQYF.

V is TRBV28 and J is TRBJ1-3; D not certain. The CDR3 loop spans 16 amino acids. V was pared by 2 bases and J by 4 bases, with 15 bases between. Germline values: CDR1 MDHEN, CDR2 SYDVKM. CDR3: CASSLRTFAEGNTIYF. Here the CDR3 DNA reads TGTGCCAGCAGTTTACGGACTTTTGCGGAGGGAAACACCATATATTTT.

This rearrangement joins TRBV3-1 (or the pseudogene TRBV3-2) to TRBJ2-7, with TRBD2 identical over 7 bases. J was trimmed by 3 bases and V by 3 bases; bases with no gene match: 5. Per the germline V gene, CDR1 is LGHDT and CDR2 is YNNKEL (reference sequence). The CDR3 spans 14 residues. CDR3 DNA sequence: TGTGCCAGCAGCCAGCGGGAGCTCGACTACGAGCAGTACTTC. It encodes CASSQRELDYEQYF.